The 30 T cell receptor beta chains below come from one sample, sequenced in a study of blood T cell repertoires in COVID-19. Clones were sequenced by immunoSEQ multiplex PCR, and TCRdb holds only the in-frame ones, with some missing. This repertoire shows around 250,000 clones, 85% to 90% found once; its top ten account for roughly a sixth. Sequencing was carried out using PBMCs or T cells enriched from blood (not recorded which). The receptors here all came from a man aged 18 to 35 who had recovered from COVID-19.

The V gene is TRBV21-1, the J gene TRBJ1-1; TRBD1 reflects the table's D call only, with no check against the DNA. TRBV21-1 is a pseudogene segment. CDR3 size: 19 residues. The CDR3 DNA is TGTGCCAGCAGCAAAGCGGGGCAGGTAGACCCATGGGGGAACACTGAAGCTTTCTTT. As protein: CASSKAGQVDPWGNTEAFF.

The chain employs TRBV10-2 and TRBJ2-1; 10 bases match TRBD2. The CDR3 sequence is 15 residues long. Germline CDR1 and CDR2: WSHSY and SAAADI. V shed 3 bases, J shed 4 bases, and the junction held 3 bases outside the gene matches. CDR3 protein: CASSDISGRYNEQFF. The CDR3 nucleotides read TGCGCCAGCAGTGATATTAGCGGGAGGTACAATGAGCAGTTCTTC.

The chain combines TRBV10-3 with TRBJ1-1; no clear D. The germline CDR1 and CDR2 sequences are ENHRY and SYGVKD. Trimming removed 3 bases at V and 0 bases at J, with 5 bases between. This CDR3 contains 13 residues. CDR3 DNA sequence: TGTGCCATCAGTGAACAGTTGAACACTGAAGCTTTCTTT. Translation: CAISEQLNTEAFF.

This clone was counted between two and nine times. This chain links TRBV5-4 with TRBJ1-1, with TRBD1 matching 8 bases. The CDR3 spans 17 residues. Germline assignment: CDR1 SGHNT and CDR2 YYREEE (reference sequence). Trimming at V came to 0 bases and at J to 5 bases, leaving 12 bases not matched to a gene. The DNA of the CDR3 is TGTGCCAGCAGCTTGGGAATAGGCAGGGGGCGCGGAACTGAAGCTTTCTTT. Protein product: CASSLGIGRGRGTEAFF.

This clone was seen a single time. The CDR3 loop reads CASSFSLEAFF. DNA for the CDR3: TGTGCCAGCAGTTTTAGCCTTGAAGCTTTCTTT. V is TRBV28 and J is TRBJ1-1; D is unclear. CDR1 MDHEN and CDR2 SYDVKM come from the germline V gene. The CDR3 is 11 amino acids. With 3 bases removed from V and 7 bases from J, the gap between germline ends came to 6 bases. Full variable domain (rest looked up from reference TRBV28 and TRBJ1-1): DVKVTQSSRYLVKRTGEKVFLECVQDMDHENMFWYRQDPGLGLRLIYFSYDVKMKEKGDIPEGYSVSREKKERFSLILESASTNQTSMYLCASSFSLEAFFGQGTRLTVV.

The table lists this clone with a count of one. The V call is TRBV5-4, the J call TRBJ2-7, with 11 bases identical to TRBD1. Germline trimming cut 5 bases from V and 3 bases from J; bases unmatched to any gene: 10. This CDR3 has 16 residues. Germline CDR1 reads SGHNT; CDR2 reads YYREEE (reference sequence). CDR3 in amino acids: CASRTGTGGEFYEQYF. In DNA, the CDR3 is TGTGCCAGCAGAACCGGGACAGGGGGAGAATTCTACGAGCAGTACTTC.

This clone was detected only a few times. The gene calls are TRBV6-4 and TRBJ2-2, with 10 positions matching TRBD2. Germline trimming cut 0 bases from V and 4 bases from J; bases unmatched to any gene: 2. The CDR3 runs to 16 residues. Germline CDR1 and CDR2: MRHNA and SNTAGT. CDR3 nucleotide sequence: TGTGCCAGCAGTGACTCTGCTAGCGGGGGCACCGGGGAGCTGTTTTTT. Residues: CASSDSASGGTGELFF.

The chain employs TRBV10-3 and TRBJ1-5, with D possibly TRBD1 on 5 matching bases. Trimming pared 5 bases from V and 3 bases from J, leaving 11 bases between. The germline CDR1 and CDR2 sequences are ENHRY and SYGVKD. CDR3 length equals 14 residues. As DNA, the CDR3 is TGTGCCATCAGTCAAGACAGATACAATCAGCCCCAGCATTTT. Its translation: CAISQDRYNQPQHF.

The rearrangement joins TRBV6-1 to TRBJ2-5; no firm D call. From germline, CDR1 is MNHNS and CDR2 SASEGT. CDR3 length equals 14 residues. V shed 5 bases and J shed 0 bases, with 10 bases lying between them. The CDR3 here is CASSYGQYQETQYF. The CDR3 nucleotides are TGTGCCAGCAGTTATGGCCAGTACCAAGAGACCCAGTACTTC.

Only one count was recorded for this clone. The rearrangement uses TRBV7-6 and TRBJ1-2, with D possibly matching TRBD1 (5 bases). The CDR3 covers 13 residues. Deletions cut 1 base from V and 6 bases from J, with 9 bases between. Germline V gene data show CDR1 as SGHVS and CDR2 as FNYEAQ. CDR3 loop: CASSLGAGHGYTF. The CDR3 bases are TGTGCCAGCAGCTTAGGGGCAGGGCATGGCTACACCTTC.

V is TRBV7-2 and J is TRBJ1-6, with 7 nucleotides matching TRBD1. The CDR3 contains 13 residues. Germline assignment: CDR1 SGHTA and CDR2 FQGNSA. With V trimmed by 1 base and J by 9 bases, 0 bases remained unmatched. In DNA form, the CDR3 reads TGTGCCAGCAGCTTAGACAGGGGTTCACCCCTCCACTTT. Translating it yields CASSLDRGSPLHF.

The chain uses TRBV11-2 and TRBJ2-7, with 11 nucleotides matching TRBD1. The length of the CDR3 is 15 residues. The V gene's germline CDR1 is SGHAT and CDR2 FQNNGV. The V segment lost 4 bases and the J segment 7 bases; nucleotides outside the gene matches: 9. The CDR3 DNA reads TGTGCCAGCAGCTCCCCGGGACAGGGGGGAGTTGAGCAGTACTTC. Its translation is CASSSPGQGGVEQYF.

The CDR3 nucleotides read TGTGCCAGCAGTGCCGGGATCCTATCTGGAAACACCATATATTTT. As protein: CASSAGILSGNTIYF. The chain is built from TRBV6-4 and TRBJ1-3; D ambiguous. CDR1 MRHNA and CDR2 SNTAGT come from the germline V gene. The CDR3 consists of 15 residues. V was shortened by 4 bases and J by 1 base, with 11 bases between the two germline ends.

V gene TRBV27 combines with J gene TRBJ2-1; the match to TRBD2 covers 12 bases. CDR3 size: 18 residues. CDR1 is MNHEY and CDR2 is SMNVEV in the germline V gene (reference sequence). Germline trimming cut 4 bases from V and 7 bases from J; bases unmatched to any gene: 14. The CDR3 loop reads CASSSTLAGGALWNEQFF. The CDR3 coding sequence is TGTGCCAGCAGTTCAACTCTAGCGGGGGGGGCTCTTTGGAATGAGCAGTTCTTC.

The chain has TRBV27 and TRBJ2-7; TRBD2 matches 8 bases. V lost 3 bases, J lost 4 bases, and 8 bases stayed unmatched. From germline, CDR1 is MNHEY and CDR2 SMNVEV (reference sequence). The length of the CDR3 is 15 residues. The CDR3 bases are TGTGCCAGCAGTTTGAGCGGGAGCGTTTGGTACGAGCAGTACTTC. Residues: CASSLSGSVWYEQYF.

This rearrangement joins TRBV6-2 or TRBV6-3 to TRBJ1-5, with D possibly being TRBD1 (6 bases). The CDR3 is 15 amino acids. Germline-derived CDR1 and CDR2 are MNHEY and SVGEGT. Trimming took off 3 bases at V and 4 bases at J, with 13 bases between the two ends. CDR3 nucleotide sequence: TGTGCCAGCAGTTATAGAGGGGGTTTAAATCAGCCCCAGCATTTT. Its protein is CASSYRGGLNQPQHF.

This clone was counted many times. The genes are TRBV3-1 (or the pseudogene TRBV3-2) and TRBJ1-1; D remains ambiguous. Germline V gives CDR1 LGHDT, CDR2 YNNKEL (reference sequence). Trimming stripped 4 bases from V and 5 bases from J, with 8 bases between. This CDR3 is built from 12 residues. The CDR3 loop reads CASSPAGTEAFF. CDR3 nucleotide sequence: TGTGCCAGCAGCCCTGCGGGGACTGAAGCTTTCTTT.

The V and J genes are TRBV19 and TRBJ1-1; D perhaps matches TRBD1 (6 bases). The V end lost 3 bases, the J end lost 2 bases, and 31 bases lay between the germline ends. This CDR3 is 21 amino acids long. The V gene's germline CDR1 is LNHDA and CDR2 SQIVND (reference sequence). The CDR3 sequence: CASSIRWGFYNTDSRNTEAFF. For the CDR3, the DNA is TGTGCCAGTAGTATCAGATGGGGTTTTTATAACACGGACAGCCGCAACACTGAAGCTTTCTTT.

The V gene is TRBV19, the J gene TRBJ2-1; 16 bases agree with TRBD2. The CDR3 has 18 amino acids. V lost 8 bases, J lost 0 bases, and 7 bases stayed unmatched. The V gene's germline CDR1 is LNHDA and CDR2 SQIVND (reference sequence). CDR3: CASYPGLAGGPSYNEQFF. In DNA, the CDR3 is TGTGCCAGTTATCCGGGACTAGCGGGAGGGCCCTCCTACAATGAGCAGTTCTTC.

The chain is built from TRBV15 and TRBJ1-5; 9 bases match TRBD1. The germline gives CDR1 LNHNV, CDR2 YYDKDF (reference sequence). The CDR3 contains 17 residues. V shed 7 bases, J shed 0 bases, and the junction held 10 bases outside the gene matches. CDR3 in amino acids: CATTGQGRVYSNQPQHF. DNA of the CDR3: TGTGCCACCACGGGACAGGGAAGGGTTTATAGCAATCAGCCCCAGCATTTT. The whole variable domain, remainder taken from reference TRBV15 and TRBJ1-5, is DAMVIQNPRYQVTQFGKPVTLSCSQTLNHNVMYWYQQKSSQAPKLLFHYYDKDFNNEADTPDNFQSRRPNTSFCFLDIRSPGLGDTAMYLCATTGQGRVYSNQPQHFGDGTRLSIL.

The chain recombines TRBV30 with TRBJ1-2; no definite D call. Trimming cost V 1 base and J 1 base, with 10 bases left between them. The germline gives CDR1 GTSNPN, CDR2 SVGIG (reference sequence). The CDR3 is 14 amino acids. CDR3 residues: CAWSGRKVNYGYTF. The DNA of the CDR3 is TGTGCCTGGAGTGGGCGGAAGGTTAACTATGGCTACACCTTC.

CDR3 DNA: TGTGCCAGCAGCAAGAGGACAGGGAAAGAGACCCAGTACTTC. Amino acids: CASSKRTGKETQYF. V gene TRBV13 combines with J gene TRBJ2-5, with 8 bases aligning to TRBD1. Germline V gene lookup returns CDR1 PRHDT and CDR2 FYEKMQ (reference sequence). CDR3 length: 14 residues. V lost 5 bases to trimming and J lost 3 bases; unmatched junction nucleotides: 5. The full variable domain, with the rest looked up from reference TRBV13 and TRBJ2-5, is AAGVIQSPRHLIKEKRETATLKCYPIPRHDTVYWYQQGPGQDPQFLISFYEKMQSDKGSIPDRFSAQQFSDYHSELNMSSLELGDSALYFCASSKRTGKETQYFGPGTRLLVL.

This chain uses TRBV7-9 with TRBJ1-5; no firm D call. This CDR3 has 13 amino acids. Trimming left V 5 bases short and J 4 bases short, with 9 bases between. Germline V gene data show CDR1 as SEHNR and CDR2 as FQNEAQ (reference sequence). The CDR3 loop reads CASSHDGNQPQHF. In nucleotides, the CDR3 is TGTGCCAGCAGCCACGACGGGAATCAGCCCCAGCATTTT. The variable domain in full, completed from reference TRBV7-9 and TRBJ1-5, reads DTGVSQNPRHKITKRGQNVTFRCDPISEHNRLYWYRQTLGQGPEFLTYFQNEAQLEKSRLLSDRFSAERPKGSFSTLEIQRTEQGDSAMYLCASSHDGNQPQHFGDGTRLSIL.

The rearrangement uses TRBV6-4 and TRBJ2-1, with a weak D call TRBD2 (6 bases). V was pared by 6 bases and J by 2 bases, with 17 bases between. The CDR3 contains 16 residues. Per germline, CDR1 MRHNA and CDR2 SNTAGT. The DNA of the CDR3 is TGTGCCAGCAGAAGGGAGGCGGGATCAACCTACAATGAGCAGTTCTTC. Its protein is CASRREAGSTYNEQFF.

The chain combines TRBV7-9 with TRBJ2-3; possibly TRBD1 for D (6 bases). Per germline, CDR1 SEHNR and CDR2 FQNEAQ (reference sequence). The CDR3 spans 17 residues. With 3 bases removed from V and 0 bases from J, the gap between germline ends came to 16 bases. The CDR3 here is CASSFLPGQASTDTQYF. The CDR3 coding sequence is TGTGCCAGCAGCTTTCTCCCGGGACAAGCTAGCACAGATACGCAGTATTTT.

This clone was counted once. The chain links TRBV19 to TRBJ2-1; a possible D gene is TRBD1 (6 bases). The length of the CDR3 is 15 residues. Germline lookup yields CDR1 LNHDA and CDR2 SQIVND (reference sequence). The V gene lost 2 bases and the J gene lost 6 bases, with 14 bases spanning the gap. DNA of the CDR3: TGTGCCAGTAGTATATGGTCCAGGGGTGGCAATGAGCAGTTCTTC. Translation: CASSIWSRGGNEQFF. The full variable domain, its missing parts supplied by reference TRBV19 and TRBJ2-1, is DGGITQSPKYLFRKEGQNVTLSCEQNLNHDAMYWYRQDPGQGLRLIYYSQIVNDFQKGDIAEGYSVSREKKESFPLTVTSAQKNPTAFYLCASSIWSRGGNEQFFGPGTRLTVL.

This chain joins TRBV5-4 and TRBJ1-2; D is uncertain. Between the trimmed V and J ends, which lost 0 bases and 7 bases, there was a span of 13 bases. The CDR3 has 14 amino acids. CDR1 is SGHNT and CDR2 is YYREEE in the germline V gene (reference sequence). The chain's CDR3 is CASSLAVEASGYTF. For the CDR3, the DNA is TGTGCCAGCAGCTTGGCCGTTGAGGCTAGTGGCTACACCTTC.

This clone has a single count. The gene calls are TRBV2 and TRBJ2-2; 7 nucleotides match TRBD1. V trimming: 8 bases; J trimming: 6 bases; junction bases outside the gene matches: 6. This CDR3 comprises 13 residues. The germline CDR1 and CDR2 sequences are SNHLY and FYNNEI. The CDR3 here is CASAQGTAGELFF. The CDR3, as DNA: TGTGCCAGCGCACAGGGGACCGCCGGGGAGCTGTTTTTT.

A few counts support this clone. Here the CDR3 DNA reads TGTGCCAGCAGCCAAGGACAGGGGAACACTGAAGCTTTCTTT. It encodes CASSQGQGNTEAFF. The chain employs TRBV4-2 and TRBJ1-1; 7 nucleotides align to TRBD1. This CDR3 region has 14 residues. V gave up 1 base and J gave up 1 base; unmatched junction bases: 0. Germline CDR1 reads LGHNA; CDR2 reads YNFKEQ.

The V and J genes are TRBV30 and TRBJ1-4, with 11 bases matching TRBD1. J was trimmed by 11 bases and V by 3 bases; bases with no gene match: 11. CDR1 is GTSNPN and CDR2 is SVGIG in the germline V gene (reference sequence). The CDR3 extends over 15 amino acids. The CDR3 is CAWSGQGQGVGKLFF. CDR3 nucleotides: TGTGCCTGGAGCGGACAGGGACAGGGGGTGGGGAAACTGTTTTTT.